This TCR beta chain was profiled in a study of OX40 agonist ivuxolimab in advanced cancers. General observations from the study: Low normalized T-cell clonal expansion was also seen in some nonresponders. The antigens recognized by the expanded peripheral T cells, that is their antigen specificity, were not determined.

The CDR3 is 17 amino acids. CDR1 SGDLS and CDR2 YYNGEE come from the germline V gene. V trimming: 3 bases; J trimming: 5 bases; junction bases outside the gene matches: 12. On this clone: The antigen remains unidentified.

Here immunoSEQ multiplex PCR was the method, and the copy in TCRdb shows in-frame clones only, minus some. The sample contains 25,000 to 30,000 clones, 65% to 80% of which appear only once. The specimen was CD4+ or CD8+ T cells sorted from blood, collected in a trial of the OX40 agonist ivuxolimab. This chain connects TRBV9 to TRBJ2-5; 11 bases fit TRBD2. This receptor was obtained from an adult with an advanced solid tumor such as melanoma, head and neck, liver or kidney cancer. CDR3 DNA sequence: TGTGCCAGCAGCGCGTTGGGACTAGCGGACTCCAGGGAGACCCAGTACTTC. Translating it yields CASSALGLADSRETQYF.